The 12 T cell receptor beta chains given below trace back to one sample, sequenced in a study of type 1 regulatory T cells. MiXCR was run by TCRdb on the reads, yielding one entry per CDR3 protein. Among about 62,000 distinct CDR3 sequences listed, around 62% were seen once. For these receptors, no antigen is known. Material for sequencing was cultured non-Tr1 T cells, either the whole culture or a sorted T cell fraction (not recorded which). The receptors here all came from a human donor in good health.

This chain links TRBV27 with TRBJ2-7; 10 nucleotides match TRBD1. Germline CDR1 reads MNHEY; CDR2 reads SMNVEV (reference sequence). Trimming removed 9 bases from V and 7 bases from J; junction bases left unmatched: 6. This CDR3 is 12 amino acids long. CDR3 amino acids: CASWTGGREQYF. Written as DNA, the CDR3 is TGTGCCAGTTGGACAGGGGGACGGGAGCAGTACTTC.

The chain couples TRBV20-1 to TRBJ2-7; TRBD1 or TRBD2 may be the D gene (7 bases each). This CDR3 is built from 14 residues. V lost 2 bases to trimming and J lost 3 bases, with 14 bases between them. Germline V CDR1 and CDR2: DFQATT, SNEGSKA (reference sequence). The CDR3 DNA reads TGCAGTGCTAGAAAGCGGGACAGTCACTACGAGCAGTACTTC. It codes for CSARKRDSHYEQYF.

This sequence joins TRBV6-5 and TRBJ2-4; possibly TRBD1 or TRBD2 for D (6 bases each). Deletions cut 6 bases from V and 6 bases from J, with 18 bases between. The CDR3 has 15 amino acids. Germline CDR1 and CDR2: MNHEY and SVGAGI. Here the CDR3 DNA reads TGTGCCAGCAGCCCCGTAAGCAGGGGAGGAAACATTCAGTACTTC. As protein: CASSPVSRGGNIQYF.

The chain carries TRBV7-2 and TRBJ1-4, with a tentative D call TRBD1 (5 bases). CDR3 length equals 15 residues. Trimming removed 0 bases at V and 8 bases at J, with 13 bases between. Germline lookup yields CDR1 SGHTA and CDR2 FQGNSA. CDR3 coding DNA: TGTGCCAGCAGCTTAGCGGGGCTCAGGGAGGAAAAACTGTTTTTT. Protein product: CASSLAGLREEKLFF.

This chain connects TRBV5-1 to TRBJ2-6, with 9 bases identical to TRBD1. After removal of 0 bases from V and 0 bases from J, the junction contained 4 bases not matched to a gene. Germline V CDR1 and CDR2: SGHRS, YFSETQ. The CDR3 extends over 18 amino acids. This CDR3 is CASSLGGQGSSGANVLTF. Here the CDR3 DNA reads TGCGCCAGCAGCTTGGGGGGACAGGGAAGCTCTGGGGCCAACGTCCTGACTTTC. The full variable domain, completed using reference TRBV5-1 and TRBJ2-6, is KAGVTQTPRYLIKTRGQQVTLSCSPISGHRSVSWYQQTPGQGLQFLFEYFSETQRNKGNFPGRFSGRQFSNSRSEMNVSTLELGDSALYLCASSLGGQGSSGANVLTFGAGSRLTVL.

The chain carries TRBV5-1 and TRBJ1-2; 11 bases agree with TRBD1. The CDR3 runs to 15 residues. The junction had 10 bases not matched to a gene; V was cut back by 4 bases and J by 8 bases. In germline, CDR1 is SGHRS, CDR2 YFSETQ. This chain's CDR3 is CASSDRTGGSEGYTF. The CDR3, as DNA: TGCGCCAGCAGCGACAGGACAGGGGGCTCGGAGGGCTACACCTTC.

V is TRBV5-1 and J is TRBJ2-2; D possibly corresponds to TRBD2 (6 bases). CDR1 and CDR2 (germline): SGHRS, YFSETQ. The germline V and J ends were trimmed by 2 bases and 0 bases, with 11 bases remaining between them. The CDR3 runs to 16 residues. The CDR3 sequence: CASSLSGSANTGELFF. The CDR3 coding sequence is TGCGCCAGCAGCTTATCCGGGAGCGCGAACACCGGGGAGCTGTTTTTT.

The chain's CDR3 is CASSLGQPSGANVLTF. The CDR3 DNA sequence: TGTGCCAGCAGCTTGGGACAGCCTTCTGGGGCCAACGTCCTGACTTTC. This chain uses TRBV7-9 with TRBJ2-6; 7 positions agree with TRBD1. Germline values: CDR1 SEHNR, CDR2 FQNEAQ (reference sequence). The V gene end was trimmed by 3 bases and the J gene end by 1 base; junction bases not matched to a gene: 3. This CDR3 comprises 16 residues.

This clonotype was recorded only once. The gene calls are TRBV4-3 and TRBJ2-1; 9 nucleotides match TRBD1. This CDR3 has 14 amino acids. Germline V lookup: CDR1 LGHNA, CDR2 YSLEER. V gave up 2 bases and J gave up 7 bases; unmatched junction bases: 3. For the CDR3, the DNA is TGCGCCAGCAGCCAATCAGGGACAGGGAATGAGCAGTTCTTC. Translated: CASSQSGTGNEQFF.

This clonotype showed up just a few times. This CDR3 is CSGGGPYEQYF. In DNA form, the CDR3 reads TGCAGTGGAGGGGGGCCCTACGAGCAGTACTTC. V is TRBV20-1 and J is TRBJ2-7; the D call may be TRBD1 or TRBD2 (6 bases each). V was pared by 7 bases and J by 2 bases, with 9 bases between. The CDR3 spans 11 residues. The V gene's germline CDR1 is DFQATT and CDR2 SNEGSKA (reference sequence).

The chain combines TRBV7-2 with TRBJ2-3; D is perhaps TRBD1 (6 bases). The V and J ends lost 3 bases and 2 bases respectively, with 9 bases between them. Germline CDR1 and CDR2: SGHTA and FQGNSA. The CDR3 spans 14 residues. Here the CDR3 reads CASSFGQTTDTQYF. The CDR3 DNA is TGTGCCAGCAGCTTCGGACAGACCACAGATACGCAGTATTTT.

A few counts support this clonotype. The chain has TRBV2 and TRBJ2-3; 9 bases line up with TRBD2. The CDR3 runs to 17 residues. Germline CDR1 is SNHLY and CDR2 is FYNNEI. Trimming took 2 bases from V and 5 from J; bases not matched to a gene: 11. CDR3 amino acids: CASSERIGLAKGDTQYF. The DNA for the CDR3 is TGTGCCAGCAGTGAAAGGATCGGACTAGCGAAAGGAGATACGCAGTATTTT. The entire variable domain, with the rest obtained from reference TRBV2 and TRBJ2-3, is as follows: EPEVTQTPSHQVTQMGQEVILRCVPISNHLYFYWYRQILGQKVEFLVSFYNNEISEKSEIFDDQFSVERPDGSNFTLKIRSTKLEDSAMYFCASSERIGLAKGDTQYFGPGTRLTVL.